One sample yielded the 20 T cell receptor beta chains listed below, sequenced in a study of OX40 agonist ivuxolimab in advanced cancers. Libraries were prepared by immunoSEQ multiplex PCR; TCRdb keeps only in-frame clonotypes and omits some of them. The sample yields some 100,000 clones, less than 85% seen once. The sample was CD4+ or CD8+ T cells sorted from blood, taken in a trial of the OX40 agonist ivuxolimab. These TCRs come from an adult with an advanced solid tumor such as melanoma, head and neck, liver or kidney cancer.

This chain uses TRBV30 with TRBJ1-4; tentative D call: TRBD1 (5 bases). Trimming left V 4 bases short and J 7 bases short, with 10 bases between. Germline CDR1 and CDR2: GTSNPN and SVGIG (reference sequence). This CDR3 is built from 12 residues. The CDR3 is CAWTGSAEKLFF. DNA of the CDR3: TGTGCCTGGACAGGGTCGGCTGAAAAACTGTTTTTT. Drawing the rest from reference TRBV30 and TRBJ1-4, the complete variable domain is SQTIHQWPATLVQPVGSPLSLECTVEGTSNPNLYWYRQAAGRGLQLLFYSVGIGQISSEVPQNLSASRPQDRQFILSSKKLLLSDSGFYLCAWTGSAEKLFFGSGTQLSVL.

V usage is TRBV30 and J usage is TRBJ2-2; 11 bases are shared with TRBD1. Trimming cost V 2 bases and J 7 bases; bases outside gene matches: 12. The germline V gene encodes CDR1 GTSNPN and CDR2 SVGIG (reference sequence). The CDR3 contains 17 residues. CDR3 coding DNA: TGTGCCTGGAGTACCCCCTGGACAGGGGGCGTGGACGGGGAGCTGTTTTTT. Its translation is CAWSTPWTGGVDGELFF.

The chain combines TRBV6-5 with TRBJ2-7, with TRBD2 matching 13 bases. J was trimmed by 6 bases and V by 5 bases; bases with no gene match: 4. Germline V gene lookup returns CDR1 MNHEY and CDR2 SVGAGI. CDR3 size: 14 residues. CDR3 DNA sequence: TGTGCCAGCAGTCGGACTAGCGGGAGCGGCGAGCAGTACTTC. Protein product: CASSRTSGSGEQYF.

Only one count was recorded for this clone. The junction differs from germline at one of its ends, possibly a read error. The V gene is TRBV11-2, the J gene TRBJ2-7, with a weak D call TRBD2 (6 bases). The CDR3 extends over 13 amino acids. Germline CDR1 reads SGHAT; CDR2 reads FQNNGV. CDR3 in amino acids: CASSPERAGSSCF. CDR3 DNA sequence: TGTGCCAGCAGCCCTGAGCGGGCAGGGAGTAGTTGCTTC. Drawing the rest from reference TRBV11-2 and TRBJ2-7, the complete variable domain is EAGVAQSPRYKIIEKRQSVAFWCNPISGHATLYWYQQILGQGPKLLIQFQNNGVVDDSQLPKDRFSAERLKGVDSTLKIQPAKLEDSAVYLCASSPERAGSSCFGPGTRLTVT.

This clone was recorded once. The chain recombines TRBV15 with TRBJ1-4; 8 positions match TRBD1. The CDR3 contains 14 residues. The V gene's germline CDR1 is LNHNV and CDR2 YYDKDF (reference sequence). With V trimmed by 5 bases and J by 8 bases, 7 bases remained unmatched. CDR3: CATSPQGEPEKLFF. CDR3 bases: TGTGCCACCAGCCCACAGGGGGAACCCGAAAAACTGTTTTTT.

The chain joins TRBV10-3 to TRBJ2-7; D gene unclear. CDR1 is ENHRY and CDR2 is SYGVKD in the germline V gene. V gave up 0 bases and J gave up 2 bases, with 11 bases separating them. The CDR3 runs 15 residues. This chain's CDR3 is CAISESNVDPYEQYF. The DNA of the CDR3 is TGTGCCATCAGTGAGTCGAACGTAGATCCCTACGAGCAGTACTTC.

CDR3 DNA sequence: TGTGCCAGCAGCTCCGGACTAGCGGGGGGTTACGAGCAGTACTTC. Translating gives CASSSGLAGGYEQYF. This chain joins TRBV7-2 and TRBJ2-7; TRBD2 matches 14 bases. From germline, CDR1 is SGHTA and CDR2 FQGNSA. The CDR3 sequence is 15 residues long. The junction had 3 bases not matched to a gene; V was cut back by 4 bases and J by 4 bases.

CDR3 bases: TGTGCCAGCAGTTTATCGTGGGGACAGCCCTACGAGCAGTACTTC. Protein: CASSLSWGQPYEQYF. The genes are TRBV27 and TRBJ2-7; 7 bases map to TRBD1. The CDR3 sequence is 15 residues long. Germline V gives CDR1 MNHEY, CDR2 SMNVEV (reference sequence). Trimming cost V 0 bases and J 2 bases; bases outside gene matches: 4.

The chain links TRBV27 to TRBJ2-7; D is uncertain. CDR1 and CDR2 (germline): MNHEY, SMNVEV (reference sequence). V was shortened by 0 bases and J by 1 base, with 13 bases between the two germline ends. CDR3 size: 16 residues. The CDR3 region has the DNA TGTGCCAGCAGTTTATCCCGGGTCCCGACGTCCTACGAGCAGTACTTC. Its protein product is CASSLSRVPTSYEQYF.

J is TRBJ2-1 and V is TRBV25-1; the match to TRBD2 covers 9 bases. The J segment lost 7 bases and the V segment lost 4 bases, leaving 14 bases of the junction unmatched. CDR1 is MGHDK and CDR2 is SYGVNS in the germline V gene. This CDR3 has 17 amino acids. CDR3 in amino acids: CASSGVSAREGGNEQFF. CDR3 nucleotide sequence: TGTGCCAGCAGTGGGGTGAGCGCGCGGGAGGGCGGGAATGAGCAGTTCTTC.

The chain is built from TRBV28 and TRBJ1-5; a possible D gene is TRBD1 (5 bases). This CDR3 is built from 15 residues. Germline CDR1 is MDHEN and CDR2 is SYDVKM. Trimming stripped 6 bases from V and 6 bases from J, with 18 bases between. CDR3 in amino acids: CASRTEDTRRQPQHF. In DNA, the CDR3 is TGTGCCAGCAGGACAGAGGATACTCGTCGTCAGCCCCAGCATTTT.

Only a few counts were recorded for this clone. The chain recombines TRBV7-2 with TRBJ1-6; maybe TRBD1 (5 bases). CDR1 SGHTA and CDR2 FQGNSA come from the germline V gene. The V and J ends lost 4 bases and 14 bases respectively, with 9 bases between them. The CDR3 spans 11 residues. CDR3 nucleotides: TGTGCCAGCAGCTCGGGGCCCGCCCTCCACTTT. The encoded protein is CASSSGPALHF.

The chain combines TRBV6-5 with TRBJ2-1; perhaps D is TRBD1 or TRBD2 (6 bases each). V gave up 4 bases and J gave up 7 bases, with 20 bases separating them. This CDR3 spans 16 amino acids. Germline CDR1 MNHEY, CDR2 SVGAGI. In DNA, the CDR3 is TGTGCCAGCAGTTTACTCGCACGGGGGCCCTCAAATGAGCAGTTCTTC. Its protein is CASSLLARGPSNEQFF.

The chain combines TRBV15 with TRBJ2-7; 9 positions match TRBD2. The germline gives CDR1 LNHNV, CDR2 YYDKDF (reference sequence). The junction had 16 bases not matched to a gene; V was cut back by 3 bases and J by 1 base. CDR3 length equals 19 residues. The CDR3 spells CATSSATSGSIPPSYEQYF. CDR3 DNA sequence: TGTGCCACCAGCAGCGCTACTAGCGGGTCCATCCCCCCTTCCTACGAGCAGTACTTC.

The V gene is TRBV7-9, the J gene TRBJ2-1; 11 nucleotides agree with TRBD2. This CDR3 is built from 16 residues. Trimming cost V 5 bases and J 3 bases; bases outside gene matches: 6. Germline assignment: CDR1 SEHNR and CDR2 FQNEAQ (reference sequence). The CDR3: CASSPVTSGSYNEQFF. The CDR3 coding sequence is TGTGCCAGCAGCCCTGTCACTAGCGGGAGCTACAATGAGCAGTTCTTC.

V gene TRBV7-2 combines with J gene TRBJ2-2, with D hard to call. V lost 7 bases to trimming and J lost 6 bases, with 12 bases between them. The CDR3 has 13 amino acids. From germline, CDR1 is SGHTA and CDR2 FQGNSA. Here the CDR3 reads CASTELVAGELFF. CDR3 in DNA: TGTGCCAGCACCGAGCTAGTGGCCGGGGAGCTGTTTTTT.

In its sample, this clone was seen a few times. V is TRBV7-9 and J is TRBJ1-1, with 11 positions matching TRBD1. Trimming cost V 5 bases and J 4 bases; bases outside gene matches: 6. This CDR3 spans 15 amino acids. Germline CDR1 SEHNR, CDR2 FQNEAQ (reference sequence). The CDR3 DNA reads TGTGCCAGCAGCCCTCGGACAGGGGGCCTCACTGAAGCTTTCTTT. It is translated as CASSPRTGGLTEAFF. Full variable domain (rest looked up from reference TRBV7-9 and TRBJ1-1): DTGVSQNPRHKITKRGQNVTFRCDPISEHNRLYWYRQTLGQGPEFLTYFQNEAQLEKSRLLSDRFSAERPKGSFSTLEIQRTEQGDSAMYLCASSPRTGGLTEAFFGQGTRLTVV.

The chain carries TRBV12-5 and TRBJ2-3, with TRBD2 identical over 8 bases. Germline V CDR1 and CDR2: LGHNT, FRNRAP. CDR3 length: 18 amino acids. The V and J ends lost 0 bases and 3 bases, in that order; junction bases with no gene match: 11. CDR3: CASGLVNDGVAGTDTQYF. The CDR3 DNA is TGTGCTAGTGGTTTGGTAAATGATGGGGTAGCGGGAACAGATACGCAGTATTTT.

This chain connects TRBV6-5 to TRBJ2-7; D remains ambiguous. The CDR3 contains 14 residues. The ends were cut back, 0 bases at V and 1 base at J, with 7 bases in the middle. The V gene's germline CDR1 is MNHEY and CDR2 SVGAGI. The DNA for the CDR3 is TGTGCCAGCAGTTACTCGGCACCATCCTACGAGCAGTACTTC. Amino acid sequence: CASSYSAPSYEQYF.

The chain employs TRBV5-1 and TRBJ1-2; maybe TRBD1 (5 bases). The CDR3 runs 15 residues. Germline V gives CDR1 SGHRS, CDR2 YFSETQ. The V and J ends lost 4 bases and 4 bases respectively, with 17 bases between them. The CDR3 reads CASSTYPDIFYGYTF. The CDR3 nucleotides read TGCGCCAGCAGCACCTATCCGGACATCTTCTATGGCTACACCTTC.